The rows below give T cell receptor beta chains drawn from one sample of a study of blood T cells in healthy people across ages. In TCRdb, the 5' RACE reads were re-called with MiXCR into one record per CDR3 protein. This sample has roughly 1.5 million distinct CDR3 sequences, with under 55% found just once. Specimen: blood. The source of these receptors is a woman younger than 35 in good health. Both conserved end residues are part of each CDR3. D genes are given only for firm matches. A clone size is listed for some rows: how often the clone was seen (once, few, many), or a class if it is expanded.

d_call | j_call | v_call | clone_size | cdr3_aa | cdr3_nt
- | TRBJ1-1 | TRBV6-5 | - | CASSYYGGTTEAFF | TGTGCCAGCAGTTACTACGGGGGGACCACTGAAGCTTTCTTT
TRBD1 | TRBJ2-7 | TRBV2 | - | CASRPDRARYEQYF | TGTGCCAGCAGACCGGACAGGGCCCGGTACGAGCAGTACTTC
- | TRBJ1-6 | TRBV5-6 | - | CASSLGRTQNSPLHF | TGTGCCAGCAGCTTGGGCCGGACCCAGAATTCACCCCTCCACTTT
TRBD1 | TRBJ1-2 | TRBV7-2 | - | CASSLGPGQGGGGYTF | TGTGCCAGCAGCTTAGGCCCGGGACAGGGGGGAGGCGGCTACACCTTC
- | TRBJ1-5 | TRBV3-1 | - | CASSQDVGDNQPQHF | TGTGCCAGCAGCCAAGATGTGGGGGACAATCAGCCCCAGCATTTT
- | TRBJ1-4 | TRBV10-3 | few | CAISESTYQNEKLFF | TGTGCCATCAGTGAGTCGACTTATCAAAATGAAAAACTGTTTTTT
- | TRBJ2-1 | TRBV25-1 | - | CASSGEASENYNEQFF | TGTGCCAGCAGCGGCGAGGCTAGCGAGAACTACAATGAGCAGTTCTTC
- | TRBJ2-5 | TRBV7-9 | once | CASSLDGPADEQYF | TGTGCCAGCAGCTTAGACGGACCGGCCGATGAGCAGTACTTC
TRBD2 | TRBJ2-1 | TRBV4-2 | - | CASSPRGAGGINNEQFF | TGTGCCAGCAGCCCCCGAGGGGCGGGGGGCATCAACAATGAGCAGTTCTTC
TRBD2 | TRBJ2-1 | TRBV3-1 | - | CASSQGPSGYNEQFF | TGTGCCAGCAGCCAAGGCCCTAGCGGGTACAATGAGCAGTTCTTC
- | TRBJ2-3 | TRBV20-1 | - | CSATGGFTDTQYF | TGCAGTGCTACTGGGGGCTTCACAGATACGCAGTATTTT
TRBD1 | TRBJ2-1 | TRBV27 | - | CASTMTGVNEQFF | TGTGCCAGCACCATGACAGGGGTGAATGAGCAGTTCTTC
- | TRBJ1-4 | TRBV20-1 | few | CSARVGRANEKLFF | TGCAGTGCTAGAGTGGGCAGGGCTAATGAAAAACTGTTTTTT
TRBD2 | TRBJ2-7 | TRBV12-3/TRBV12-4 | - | CASTRTSGLSYELYF | TGTGCCAGCACCCGGACTAGCGGGTTATCCTACGAGCTGTACTTC
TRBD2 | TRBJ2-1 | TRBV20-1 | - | CSARDAQGLAGEYEQFF | TGCAGTGCTAGAGACGCACAGGGCCTAGCGGGAGAATATGAGCAGTTCTTC
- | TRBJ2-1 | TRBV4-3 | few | CASSQVAAGWYNEQFF | TGCGCCAGCAGCCAAGTTGCGGCCGGGTGGTACAATGAGCAGTTCTTC
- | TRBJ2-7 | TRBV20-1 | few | CSAPDSKKSYEQYF | TGCAGTGCTCCCGACAGCAAGAAGTCCTACGAGCAGTACTTC
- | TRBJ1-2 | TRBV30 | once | CAWTRQDYGYTF | TGTGCCTGGACGCGACAGGACTATGGCTACACCTTC
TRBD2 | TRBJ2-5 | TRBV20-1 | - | CSAHGGRPETQYF | TGCAGTGCTCATGGCGGGAGGCCAGAGACCCAGTACTTC
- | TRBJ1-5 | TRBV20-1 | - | CSAYTRDTGYSNQPQHF | TGCAGTGCCTATACTCGGGACACCGGCTATAGCAATCAGCCCCAGCATTTT
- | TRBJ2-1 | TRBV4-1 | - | CASSQLPSEDRNEQFF | TGCGCCAGCAGCCAACTCCCTAGCGAGGATCGAAATGAGCAGTTCTTC
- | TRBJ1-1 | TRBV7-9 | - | CASSGSNTEAFF | TGTGCCAGCAGCGGGAGTAACACTGAAGCTTTCTTT
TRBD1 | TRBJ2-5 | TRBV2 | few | CASSAQLRGRETQYF | TGTGCCAGCAGCGCTCAACTCAGGGGGCGAGAGACCCAGTACTTC
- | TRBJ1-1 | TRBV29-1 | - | CSVEAQIPGSMNTEAFF | TGCAGCGTTGAAGCCCAAATACCCGGGTCTATGAACACTGAAGCTTTCTTT
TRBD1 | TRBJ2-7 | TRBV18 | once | CASSPNFMRTGVFYEQYF | TGTGCCAGCTCACCGAATTTTATGAGGACAGGGGTGTTCTACGAGCAGTACTTC
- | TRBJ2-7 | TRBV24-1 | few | CATTRSGNYEQYF | TGTGCCACCACGAGGTCTGGAAACTACGAGCAGTACTTC
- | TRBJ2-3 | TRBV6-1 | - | CASSEPFDTQYF | TGTGCCAGCAGTGAACCCTTTGATACGCAGTATTTT
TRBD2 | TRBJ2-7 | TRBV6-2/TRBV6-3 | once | CASALAGGRWTYEQYF | TGTGCCAGCGCGTTAGCGGGAGGGAGGTGGACCTACGAGCAGTACTTC
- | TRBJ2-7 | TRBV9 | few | CASSGGQGWHEQYF | TGCGCCAGCAGCGGGGGACAGGGCTGGCACGAGCAGTACTTC
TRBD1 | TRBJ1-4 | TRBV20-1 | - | CSAQTGDNEKLFF | TGCAGTGCTCAGACAGGGGATAATGAAAAACTGTTTTTT
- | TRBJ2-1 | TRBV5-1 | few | CASSLTALSYNEQFF | TGCGCCAGCAGCTTAACGGCTCTCTCCTACAATGAGCAGTTCTTC
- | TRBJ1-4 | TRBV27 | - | CASSGLKAREKLFF | TGTGCCAGCAGCGGACTTAAGGCCCGGGAAAAACTGTTTTTT
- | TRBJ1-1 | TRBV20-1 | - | CSAPDRRVNTEAFF | TGCAGTGCTCCGGATCGGAGGGTGAACACTGAAGCTTTCTTT
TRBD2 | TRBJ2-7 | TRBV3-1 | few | CASSQLAGLSYNEQYF | TGTGCCAGCAGCCAACTAGCGGGGTTATCCTACAATGAGCAGTACTTC
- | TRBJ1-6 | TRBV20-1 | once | CSALRDTNSPLHF | TGCAGTGCTCTCCGGGACACCAATTCACCCCTCCACTTT
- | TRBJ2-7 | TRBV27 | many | CASTTGGYEQYF | TGTGCCAGCACCACCGGGGGCTACGAGCAGTACTTC
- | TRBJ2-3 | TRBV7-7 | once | CAGSLGLSSTDTQYF | TGTGCTGGCAGCTTAGGACTCTCTAGCACAGATACGCAGTATTTT
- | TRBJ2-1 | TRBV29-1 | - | CSVPRGSGSYNEQFF | TGCAGCGTCCCCAGGGGCAGTGGCTCCTACAATGAGCAGTTCTTC
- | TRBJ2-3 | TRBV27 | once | CASSLITPAGSSTDTQYF | TGTGCCAGCAGTCTAATCACCCCTGCGGGGTCTAGCACAGATACGCAGTATTTT
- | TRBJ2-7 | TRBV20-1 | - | CSATLAFGGESSYEQYF | TGCAGTGCTACATTAGCCTTTGGAGGGGAGAGCTCCTACGAGCAGTACTTC
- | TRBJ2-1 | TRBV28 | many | CASRRDSYNEQFF | TGTGCCAGCAGGCGGGACTCCTACAATGAGCAGTTCTTC
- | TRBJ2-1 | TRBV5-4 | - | CASTSTVNSYNEQFF | TGTGCCAGCACATCAACAGTTAACTCCTACAATGAGCAGTTCTTC
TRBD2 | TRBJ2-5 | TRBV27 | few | CASSPLAGGYQETQYF | TGTGCCAGCAGTCCACTTGCGGGGGGTTACCAAGAGACCCAGTACTTC
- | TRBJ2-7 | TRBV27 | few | CASSFKVGAYEQYF | TGTGCCAGCAGTTTTAAGGTAGGGGCCTACGAGCAGTACTTC
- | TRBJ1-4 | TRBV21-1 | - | CASSDWGFDEKLFF | TGTGCCAGCAGCGATTGGGGTTTCGATGAAAAACTGTTTTTT
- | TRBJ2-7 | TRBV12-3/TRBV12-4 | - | CASGLGPSYEQYF | TGTGCCAGCGGCTTGGGACCGTCATACGAGCAGTACTTC